The sequence of this T cell receptor beta chain was determined in a study of Tregs in tolerant kidney transplant recipients. Across the study: The nonmyeloablative bone marrow transplants came from related graft donors, with transient mixed chimerism.

Study conclusions and caveats: Activated donor B cell expansion appeared to reveal the most relevant donor-specific TCRbeta repertoire.

Worth noting for this clone: Antigen: not known.

Measured with immunoSEQ multiplex PCR; TCRdb has only the in-frame clones, and not every one. The sample lists some 64,000 clones; 95% to 98% were seen once. Sequencing used Tregs from blood, obtained before the transplant. This TCR derives from a human donor who received a combined kidney and bone marrow transplant.

The CDR3 sequence is CASSPQGSKEKLFF. In DNA form, the CDR3 reads TGTGCCAGCTCACCACAGGGGTCGAAAGAAAAACTGTTTTTT. The V and J genes are TRBV18 and TRBJ1-4, with D possibly being TRBD1 (5 bases). The V end was cut by 1 base, the J end by 8 bases, with 11 bases between. CDR3 size: 14 residues. Germline CDR1 reads KGHSH; CDR2 reads LQKENI.